A single sample gave rise to the 26 T cell receptor beta chains below, sequenced in a study of blood T cell repertoires in COVID-19. Profiled with immunoSEQ multiplex PCR; TCRdb holds only in-frame clones, not every one. The sample consists of more than 95,000 clones, 74% of them appearing once. Specimen: peripheral blood. Receptor source: a man in his 60s with acute or convalescent COVID-19.

This clone came up a few times. The V gene is TRBV9, the J gene TRBJ2-3; perhaps TRBD2 as D (6 bases). Per the germline V gene, CDR1 is SGDLS and CDR2 is YYNGEE. V lost 0 bases to trimming and J lost 6 bases, with 11 bases between them. The CDR3 covers 14 residues. The DNA of the CDR3 is TGTGCCAGCAGCGTAGGCGGGATTACGGATACGCAGTATTTT. Residues: CASSVGGITDTQYF.

For the CDR3, the DNA is TGTGCCATCAGTGAGTCTGGGACTAGCGCAAGGAATGAGCAGTTCTTC. This codes for CAISESGTSARNEQFF. V usage is TRBV10-3 and J usage is TRBJ2-1; 10 nucleotides agree with TRBD2. Germline CDR1 and CDR2: ENHRY and SYGVKD. The CDR3 length is 16 residues. V was clipped by 0 bases and J by 7 bases; unmatched bases: 6.

This clone was recorded a few times. V is TRBV19 and J is TRBJ1-2, with 8 bases matching TRBD1. The CDR3 totals 16 residues. The ends lost 5 bases at V and 4 bases at J; junction bases unmatched: 12. CDR1 and CDR2 (germline): LNHDA, SQIVND (reference sequence). The CDR3 coding sequence is TGTGCCAGTAGTTCGGGGCCGGGACAGGTCCTCTATGGCTACACCTTC. This gives the protein CASSSGPGQVLYGYTF.

The V and J genes are TRBV5-6 and TRBJ1-1; possibly TRBD1 for D (5 bases). CDR1 and CDR2 from the germline V gene are SGHDT and YYEEEE. V was cut by 4 bases and J by 5 bases, with 21 bases left in between. The CDR3 consists of 16 residues. The DNA of the CDR3 is TGTGCCAGCAGCGCAAGACAGCGTTATGAAGAAACTGAAGCTTTCTTT. Residues: CASSARQRYEETEAFF.

The rearrangement joins TRBV7-3 to TRBJ1-4, with a tentative D call TRBD1 (5 bases). The CDR3 spans 15 residues. Trimming pared 3 bases from V and 0 bases from J, leaving 8 bases between. Per the germline V gene, CDR1 is SGHTA and CDR2 is FQGTGA. The DNA of the CDR3 is TGTGCCAGCAGCTTGGGGCTGGCAACTAATGAAAAACTGTTTTTT. The encoded protein is CASSLGLATNEKLFF.

In this sample, this clone turned up once. The genes are TRBV5-6 and TRBJ2-7; TRBD2 is a possible D gene (5 bases). The CDR3 totals 14 residues. V gave up 0 bases and J gave up 3 bases, with 10 bases separating them. CDR1 and CDR2 (germline): SGHDT, YYEEEE. The CDR3 loop reads CASSLAGIDYEQYF. CDR3 nucleotides: TGTGCCAGCAGCTTGGCCGGGATCGACTACGAGCAGTACTTC.

V and J are TRBV3-1 (or the pseudogene TRBV3-2) and TRBJ2-1; 9 bases align to TRBD2. J was trimmed by 9 bases and V by 5 bases; bases with no gene match: 8. The CDR3 length is 14 residues. CDR1 and CDR2 (germline): LGHDT, YNNKEL (reference sequence). CDR3 sequence reads: CASSVSGGLGEQFF. CDR3 nucleotide sequence: TGTGCCAGCAGCGTAAGCGGGGGGTTAGGTGAGCAGTTCTTC.

V and J are TRBV19 and TRBJ2-7; D is ambiguous. The germline CDR1 and CDR2 sequences are LNHDA and SQIVND (reference sequence). The V gene lost 9 bases and the J gene lost 0 bases, with 12 bases spanning the gap. The CDR3 sequence is 13 residues long. This CDR3 is CARVGWRSYEQYF. In nucleotides, the CDR3 is TGTGCCAGGGTCGGGTGGCGCTCCTACGAGCAGTACTTC.

CDR3 region: CASSAGASGPSYEQYF. The CDR3 coding sequence is TGTGCCAGCAGCGCGGGGGCTAGCGGGCCTTCCTACGAGCAGTACTTC. The chain joins TRBV11-2 to TRBJ2-7, with 8 nucleotides matching TRBD2. CDR1 and CDR2 (germline): SGHAT, FQNNGV. V was pared by 5 bases and J by 1 base, with 10 bases of the junction left unmatched. The CDR3 spans 16 residues.

The rearrangement joins TRBV20-1 to TRBJ2-3, with 7 bases aligning to TRBD1. Germline V gives CDR1 DFQATT, CDR2 SNEGSKA (reference sequence). This CDR3 has 16 amino acids. With V trimmed by 3 bases and J by 0 bases, 9 bases remained unmatched. CDR3 in amino acids: CSASGDRETSTDTQYF. CDR3 coding DNA: TGCAGTGCTAGTGGTGACAGGGAAACTAGCACAGATACGCAGTATTTT.

This sequence joins TRBV5-1 and TRBJ1-2; 9 positions agree with TRBD1. The CDR3 sequence is 14 residues long. V shed 2 bases, J shed 6 bases, and the junction held 5 bases outside the gene matches. The V gene's germline CDR1 is SGHRS and CDR2 YFSETQ. The CDR3 is CASSLGQGRDGYTF. In DNA form, the CDR3 reads TGCGCCAGCAGCTTAGGACAGGGGCGGGATGGCTACACCTTC.

The CDR3 here is CASSILATSKGANVLTF. The CDR3 coding sequence is TGTGCCAGTAGTATTCTAGCTACGTCGAAAGGGGCCAACGTCCTGACTTTC. The J gene is TRBJ2-6, the V gene TRBV19, with a tentative D call TRBD2 (5 bases). Trimming pared 3 bases from V and 4 bases from J, leaving 16 bases between. This CDR3 spans 17 amino acids. CDR1 is LNHDA, CDR2 SQIVND, per germline (reference sequence). Drawing the rest from reference TRBV19 and TRBJ2-6, the complete variable domain is DGGITQSPKYLFRKEGQNVTLSCEQNLNHDAMYWYRQDPGQGLRLIYYSQIVNDFQKGDIAEGYSVSREKKESFPLTVTSAQKNPTAFYLCASSILATSKGANVLTFGAGSRLTVL.

This chain uses TRBV19 with TRBJ2-1; 12 positions match TRBD2. This CDR3 comprises 16 residues. V was pared by 8 bases and J by 2 bases, with 7 bases of the junction left unmatched. The germline V gene has CDR1 LNHDA and CDR2 SQIVND (reference sequence). For the CDR3, the DNA is TGTGCCAGTGCCCCCCTAGCGGGGGGGCCCTACAATGAGCAGTTCTTC. Protein: CASAPLAGGPYNEQFF.

J is TRBJ2-1 and V is TRBV2, with D perhaps matching TRBD2 (6 bases). CDR1 SNHLY and CDR2 FYNNEI come from the germline V gene. The ends were cut back, 8 bases at V and 5 bases at J, with 13 bases in the middle. The CDR3 extends over 13 amino acids. The CDR3, as DNA: TGTGCCAGCCTCCGCGGGGTCAACAATGAGCAGTTCTTC. Protein: CASLRGVNNEQFF.

This chain uses TRBV3-1 (or the pseudogene TRBV3-2) with TRBJ1-2; maybe TRBD1 (5 bases). Looked up from germline, CDR1 is LGHDT and CDR2 is YNNKEL (reference sequence). Trimming pared 4 bases from V and 3 bases from J, leaving 15 bases between. This CDR3 contains 15 residues. The CDR3, as DNA: TGTGCCAGCAGCCGATTGGGGCAGCGCGACTATGGCTACACCTTC. This sequence encodes CASSRLGQRDYGYTF.

This sequence joins TRBV21-1 and TRBJ2-1; the table's D call, TRBD2, was not checked against the DNA. TRBV21-1 is a listed pseudogene. This CDR3 contains 16 residues. CDR3 sequence: CASRRQAEKNYNEQFF. In nucleotides, the CDR3 is TGTGCCAGCAGACGTCAAGCGGAGAAAAACTACAATGAGCAGTTCTTC.

This clone was observed a handful of times. The chain's CDR3 is CASSQRSSLSTDTQYF. The DNA for the CDR3 is TGTGCCAGCAGCCAACGAAGCTCCCTTAGCACAGATACGCAGTATTTT. This rearrangement joins TRBV14 to TRBJ2-3; D ambiguous. The CDR3 consists of 16 residues. Germline V CDR1 and CDR2: SGHDN, FVKESK. Trimming shortened V by 2 bases and J by 0 bases, and 12 bases separated the two germline ends.

This chain links TRBV29-1 with TRBJ2-1; no reliable D call. Per germline, CDR1 SQVTM and CDR2 ANQGSEA. The CDR3 sequence is 12 residues long. Trimming left V 3 bases short and J 13 bases short, with 16 bases between. CDR3 sequence (DNA): TGCAGCGTTGACCGGAGTGCCGCCCACCAGTTCTTC. This sequence encodes CSVDRSAAHQFF.

At least ten counts were recorded for this clone. This sequence joins TRBV18 and TRBJ2-3; weak D call: TRBD1 (6 bases). CDR1 and CDR2 (germline): KGHSH, LQKENI. Trimming took off 5 bases at V and 2 bases at J, with 8 bases between the two ends. CDR3 size: 13 residues. The CDR3 DNA is TGTGCCAGCTCATCAGGGGTCACAGATACGCAGTATTTT. Its protein is CASSSGVTDTQYF. Looking up the rest from reference TRBV18 and TRBJ2-3 gives the full variable domain: NAGVMQNPRHLVRRRGQEARLRCSPMKGHSHVYWYRQLPEEGLKFMVYLQKENIIDESGMPKERFSAEFPKEGPSILRIQQVVRGDSAAYFCASSSGVTDTQYFGPGTRLTVL.

V gene TRBV12-3 or TRBV12-4 combines with J gene TRBJ1-2, with 8 nucleotides matching TRBD1. The trim removed 4 bases at V and 4 bases at J, leaving 2 bases unmatched. This CDR3 region has 13 residues. CDR3 nucleotides: TGTGCCAGCAGTTCCACAGGGGGCTATGGCTACACCTTC. It yields the protein CASSSTGGYGYTF.

The rearrangement joins TRBV2 to TRBJ2-3, with 13 bases fitting TRBD2. The CDR3 has 17 amino acids. The germline V gene has CDR1 SNHLY and CDR2 FYNNEI. V lost 7 bases to trimming and J lost 2 bases; unmatched junction nucleotides: 9. The CDR3 spells CASNEGLAGRYTDTQYF. CDR3 sequence (DNA): TGTGCCAGCAACGAGGGACTAGCGGGGAGATACACAGATACGCAGTATTTT.

This clone appeared once. V usage is TRBV27 and J usage is TRBJ2-7; 8 nucleotides line up with TRBD2. The CDR3 contains 13 residues. Germline V gene data show CDR1 as MNHEY and CDR2 as SMNVEV (reference sequence). V lost 8 bases and J lost 9; bases outside the gene matches: 12. The CDR3 nucleotides are TGTGCCAGCGGAGCGGGAGATAGAACGAGGCAGTACTTC. Amino acids: CASGAGDRTRQYF.

This sequence joins TRBV24-1 and TRBJ2-2, with 9 bases identical to TRBD2. With V trimmed by 2 bases and J by 3 bases, 9 bases remained unmatched. The V gene's germline CDR1 is KGHDR and CDR2 SFDVKD. The CDR3 length is 18 residues. The CDR3 sequence is CATSDSNSGSYYTGELFF. The CDR3 coding sequence is TGTGCCACCAGTGATTCGAATAGCGGGAGCTATTACACCGGGGAGCTGTTTTTT.

This sequence joins TRBV7-9 and TRBJ2-2; 11 bases agree with TRBD2. V lost 3 bases to trimming and J lost 5 bases; unmatched junction nucleotides: 5. Germline V gene sequence: CDR1 SEHNR, CDR2 FQNEAQ (reference sequence). This CDR3 has 16 residues. The chain's CDR3 is CASSFLSGRGTGELFF. In nucleotides, the CDR3 is TGTGCCAGCAGCTTTCTTAGCGGGAGGGGAACCGGGGAGCTGTTTTTT.

The V call is TRBV2, the J call TRBJ2-2, with 8 bases identical to TRBD1. V was clipped by 4 bases and J by 2 bases; unmatched bases: 3. Germline V gene sequence: CDR1 SNHLY, CDR2 FYNNEI. The CDR3 runs to 15 residues. As DNA, the CDR3 is TGTGCCAGCAGTGGGACAGGGCGTAACACCGGGGAGCTGTTTTTT. This sequence encodes CASSGTGRNTGELFF.

The V and J genes are TRBV19 and TRBJ1-1; D perhaps matches TRBD1 (6 bases). Germline V CDR1 and CDR2: LNHDA, SQIVND (reference sequence). The CDR3 consists of 15 residues. V shed 5 bases and J shed 1 base, with 14 bases lying between them. The CDR3 region has the DNA TGTGCCAGTAGTCGGGGGGCAGCGGGGAACACTGAAGCTTTCTTT. Its protein is CASSRGAAGNTEAFF.